The 13 T cell receptor beta chains reported below all come from one sample, sequenced in a study of T cells after yellow fever vaccination. TCRdb re-called the 5' RACE reads with MiXCR, one entry per CDR3 protein. The sample shows about 350,000 distinct CDR3 sequences, 7% to 9% of them seen only once. Sequencing was performed on PBMCs, taken 45 days after the first yellow fever vaccination. These receptors were collected from a man aged 18 to 29 who received the YFV17D yellow fever vaccine.

This clonotype appeared many times. This chain connects TRBV4-3 to TRBJ1-5; D is unclear. The germline V gene has CDR1 LGHNA and CDR2 YSLEER. Trimming left V 2 bases short and J 5 bases short, with 7 bases between. The length of the CDR3 is 13 residues. The CDR3 protein is CASSQQEDQPQHF. The CDR3 DNA is TGCGCCAGCAGCCAACAGGAGGATCAGCCCCAGCATTTT.

This rearrangement joins TRBV5-1 to TRBJ2-5; TRBD2 is a possible D gene (5 bases). The germline CDR1 and CDR2 sequences are SGHRS and YFSETQ. This CDR3 is built from 15 residues. V shed 0 bases and J shed 1 base, with 10 bases lying between them. The CDR3 is CASSLGVGLQETQYF. DNA of the CDR3: TGCGCCAGCAGCTTGGGGGTAGGACTCCAAGAGACCCAGTACTTC.

The chain has TRBV6-5 and TRBJ2-1; TRBD1 agrees at 9 bases. Looked up from germline, CDR1 is MNHEY and CDR2 is SVGAGI. Germline trimming cut 2 bases from V and 3 bases from J; bases unmatched to any gene: 2. The CDR3 length is 15 residues. The CDR3 loop reads CASSYGTGYYNEQFF. The DNA of the CDR3 is TGTGCCAGCAGTTACGGGACAGGGTACTACAATGAGCAGTTCTTC.

This clonotype was recorded a few times. The V call is TRBV29-1, the J call TRBJ2-1, with TRBD1 matching 10 bases. The CDR3 extends over 13 amino acids. The V and J ends lost 7 bases and 3 bases, in that order; junction bases with no gene match: 3. Germline V gene data show CDR1 as SQVTM and CDR2 as ANQGSEA. The CDR3, as DNA: TGCAGCGAGACAGGGGGCGTCTACAATGAGCAGTTCTTC. Translating it yields CSETGGVYNEQFF.

A word on this clonotype: Germline and junction disagree at one end, which may indicate a read error. This chain joins TRBV12-3 or TRBV12-4 and TRBJ2-6, with a weak D call TRBD2 (6 bases). The CDR3 contains 15 residues. This CDR3 is CASSRKDWGDNVLTF. As DNA, the CDR3 is TGTGCCAGCAGCCGGAAGGATTGGGGGGACAACGTCCTGACTTTC.

This clonotype turned up a few times. CDR3 nucleotides: TGTGCCAGCAGCTTCCCCGGTGTTTATAGCAATCAGCCCCAGCATTTT. Translation: CASSFPGVYSNQPQHF. The V call is TRBV7-9, the J call TRBJ1-5; D gene unclear. The V end lost 3 bases, the J end lost 0 bases, and 12 bases lay between the germline ends. This CDR3 contains 16 residues. Germline assignment: CDR1 SEHNR and CDR2 FQNEAQ (reference sequence).

In its sample, this clonotype was seen a few times. V usage is TRBV7-2 and J usage is TRBJ1-1, with TRBD1 identical over 7 bases. This CDR3 contains 13 residues. The trim removed 3 bases at V and 8 bases at J, leaving 6 bases unmatched. In germline, CDR1 is SGHTA, CDR2 FQGNSA. CDR3 amino acids: CASSLGEGGEAFF. CDR3 DNA: TGTGCCAGCAGCTTGGGCGAAGGGGGCGAAGCTTTCTTT.

This clonotype was observed a single time. The rearrangement links TRBV18 to TRBJ2-7; D is uncertain. The CDR3 length is 14 residues. Per germline, CDR1 KGHSH and CDR2 LQKENI. V was shortened by 6 bases and J by 3 bases, with 15 bases between the two germline ends. DNA of the CDR3: TGTGCCAGCTCTTCTGACTTCAACGTCTACGAGCAGTACTTC. This sequence encodes CASSSDFNVYEQYF.

This clonotype was seen only a few times. V usage is TRBV20-1 and J usage is TRBJ2-7; tentatively, D is TRBD2 (6 bases). Germline loops: CDR1 DFQATT, CDR2 SNEGSKA (reference sequence). The CDR3 spans 15 residues. V was shortened by 5 bases and J by 0 bases, with 17 bases between the two germline ends. The CDR3 reads CSAYLGGGSSYEQYF. DNA for the CDR3: TGCAGTGCTTACCTAGGTGGGGGGAGCTCCTACGAGCAGTACTTC.

This chain joins TRBV3-1 and TRBJ1-6; D perhaps matches TRBD1 (5 bases). V dropped 1 base and J dropped 7 bases, with 17 bases sitting between them. Germline CDR1 reads LGHDT; CDR2 reads YNNKEL (reference sequence). The CDR3 is made up of 17 amino acids. CDR3 sequence reads: CASSQVSFGTSNSPLHF. The CDR3 region has the DNA TGTGCCAGCAGCCAAGTAAGCTTTGGGACGAGCAATTCACCCCTCCACTTT.

The genes are TRBV12-3 or TRBV12-4 and TRBJ1-5; TRBD1 matches 7 bases. Germline trimming cut 5 bases from V and 7 bases from J; bases unmatched to any gene: 14. The CDR3 is 16 amino acids. The CDR3 region has the DNA TGTGCCAGCAGTCCGGGACAGACGCTAGGAAGGCAGCCCCAGCATTTT. This translates into CASSPGQTLGRQPQHF.

V is TRBV25-1 and J is TRBJ2-4, with D possibly being TRBD2 (5 bases). Trimming pared 4 bases from V and 14 bases from J, leaving 12 bases between. The CDR3 has 11 amino acids. Germline V CDR1 and CDR2: MGHDK, SYGVNS. The CDR3 DNA sequence: TGTGCCAGCAGTGTTGGACTCTTTAAGTACTTC. Its translation: CASSVGLFKYF.

In its sample, this clonotype was seen a few times. The rearrangement links TRBV19 to TRBJ1-5; 10 bases map to TRBD1. This CDR3 spans 15 amino acids. V shed 5 bases, J shed 6 bases, and the junction held 7 bases outside the gene matches. Germline-derived CDR1 and CDR2 are LNHDA and SQIVND (reference sequence). CDR3 sequence reads: CASSGTGARSQPQHF. CDR3 coding DNA: TGTGCCAGTAGTGGGACAGGGGCGCGTAGTCAGCCCCAGCATTTT.